This note documents a single T cell receptor (beta chain) sequence. This entry is derived from a study of blood T cell repertoires in COVID-19. Study context: T cells, B-cell-depleted T cells, or PBMCs provided the cDNA or gDNA that served as material.

The CDR3 covers 13 residues. J gave up 4 bases and V 6 bases, and 7 bases lay outside the gene matches. Germline CDR1 and CDR2: SQVTM and ANQGSEA. Per the study methods: Amplification of reference gene primers was used by the study to estimate nucleated cell counts. Generated by immunoSEQ multiplex PCR, the TCRdb table keeps only in-frame clones and is missing some. Clonal size and the V and J genes are those of that table, whereas D and trimming came from the DNA. The sample records roughly 250,000 clones, 75% to 90% being singletons. V and J are TRBV29-1 and TRBJ1-1; 8 positions agree with TRBD1. Input material: peripheral blood. The clonotype comes from an older woman with active or convalescent COVID-19. The CDR3 reads CSVQGAGATEAFF. The CDR3 region has the DNA TGCAGCGTCCAGGGGGCGGGGGCCACTGAAGCTTTCTTT.